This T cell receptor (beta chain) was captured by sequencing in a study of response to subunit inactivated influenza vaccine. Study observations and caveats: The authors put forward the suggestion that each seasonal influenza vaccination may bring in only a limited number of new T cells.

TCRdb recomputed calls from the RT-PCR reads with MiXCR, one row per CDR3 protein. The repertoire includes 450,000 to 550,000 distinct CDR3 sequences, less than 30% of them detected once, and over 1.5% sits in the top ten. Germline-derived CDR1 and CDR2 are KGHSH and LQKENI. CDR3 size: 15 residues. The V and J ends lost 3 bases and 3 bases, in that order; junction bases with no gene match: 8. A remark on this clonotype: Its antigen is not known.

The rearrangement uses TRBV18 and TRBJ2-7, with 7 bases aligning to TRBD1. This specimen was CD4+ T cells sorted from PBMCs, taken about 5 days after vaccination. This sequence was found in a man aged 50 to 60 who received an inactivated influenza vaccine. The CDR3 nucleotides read TGTGCCAGCTCACCCAGGACAGGAATCGGCTACGAGCAGTACTTC. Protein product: CASSPRTGIGYEQYF. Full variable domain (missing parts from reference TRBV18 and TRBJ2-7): NAGVMQNPRHLVRRRGQEARLRCSPMKGHSHVYWYRQLPEEGLKFMVYLQKENIIDESGMPKERFSAEFPKEGPSILRIQQVVRGDSAAYFCASSPRTGIGYEQYFGPGTRLTVT.